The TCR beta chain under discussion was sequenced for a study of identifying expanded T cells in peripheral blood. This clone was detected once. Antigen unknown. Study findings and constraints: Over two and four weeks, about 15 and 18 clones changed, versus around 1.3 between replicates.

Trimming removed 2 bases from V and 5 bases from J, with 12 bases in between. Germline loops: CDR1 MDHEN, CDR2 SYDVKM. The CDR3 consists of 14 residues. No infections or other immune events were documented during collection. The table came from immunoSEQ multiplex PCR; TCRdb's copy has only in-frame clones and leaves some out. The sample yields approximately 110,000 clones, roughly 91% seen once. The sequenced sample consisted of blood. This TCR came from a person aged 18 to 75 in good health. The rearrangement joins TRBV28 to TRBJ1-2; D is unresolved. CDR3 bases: TGTGCCAGCAGTTTAAGGGCGAGCGGGTATGGCTACACCTTC. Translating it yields CASSLRASGYGYTF.